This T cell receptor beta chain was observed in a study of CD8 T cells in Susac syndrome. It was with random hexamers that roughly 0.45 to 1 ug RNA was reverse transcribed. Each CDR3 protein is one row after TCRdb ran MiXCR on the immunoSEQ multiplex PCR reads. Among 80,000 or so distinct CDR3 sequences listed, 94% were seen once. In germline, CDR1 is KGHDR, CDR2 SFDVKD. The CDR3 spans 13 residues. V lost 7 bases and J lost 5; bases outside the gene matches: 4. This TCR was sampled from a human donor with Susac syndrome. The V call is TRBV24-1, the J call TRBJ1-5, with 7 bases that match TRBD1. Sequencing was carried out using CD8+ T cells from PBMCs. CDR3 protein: CATSRTGDQPQHF. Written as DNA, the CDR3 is TGTGCCACCAGCCGGACAGGCGATCAGCCCCAGCATTTT.